This entry lists 4 T cell receptor beta chains sequenced from one sample in a study of blood T cells in healthy people across ages. Primed by a sample-barcoded 5' primer and a J-beta primer mix, a second PCR proceeded for roughly 6 to 12 cycles. From the 5' RACE reads, TCRdb called clonotypes with MiXCR, one entry per CDR3 protein. The sample includes around 670,000 distinct CDR3 sequences, around 31% of them seen just once. Sequencing was performed on blood. These receptors came from a woman aged 80 or over in good health.

This clonotype was detected ten times or more. This chain connects TRBV20-1 to TRBJ2-5; perhaps TRBD2 as D (6 bases). The V gene's germline CDR1 is DFQATT and CDR2 SNEGSKA (reference sequence). Trimming pared 5 bases from V and 5 bases from J, leaving 15 bases between. The CDR3 loop spans 13 amino acids. The CDR3 nucleotides are TGCAGTGCTCAGGGATGGGGGGAGGAGACCCAGTACTTC. It translates to CSAQGWGEETQYF.

Regarding this clonotype: A single base separates this from a much larger clone, so it may be a read error. The chain is built from TRBV4-1 and TRBJ2-7; D not certain. Germline-derived CDR1 and CDR2 are MGHRA and YSYEKL. There are 13 residues in the CDR3. In DNA, the CDR3 is TGCGCCAGCAACCAAGCTTTAGCCTACGAGCAGTACTTC. Protein: CASNQALAYEQYF.

There are many counts of this clonotype. The chain employs TRBV6-5 and TRBJ1-6; D is unclear. CDR1 and CDR2 (germline): MNHEY, SVGAGI. V lost 5 bases and J 8 bases, leaving 19 bases between the germline ends. The CDR3 is 16 residues long. The CDR3 coding sequence is TGTGCCAGCAGTCGTGAGGGCGGTAGTAATTATTCACCCCTCCACTTT. As protein: CASSREGGSNYSPLHF.

Worth noting for this clonotype: With a much larger clone just one base away, this may be a read error. The J gene is TRBJ2-3, the V gene TRBV2; D unclear. Germline V gene lookup returns CDR1 SNHLY and CDR2 FYNNEI. CDR3 size: 12 residues. V lost 7 bases and J 10 bases, leaving 15 bases between the germline ends. CDR3 sequence (DNA): TGTGCCAGCAACTTGAGAGGTGATGCGCAGTATTTT. Amino acids: CASNLRGDAQYF. Combining the CDR3 with reference TRBV2 and TRBJ2-3 gives the whole variable domain EPEVTQTPSHQVTQMGQEVILRCVPISNHLYFYWYRQILGQKVEFLVSFYNNEISEKSEIFDDQFSVERPDGSNFTLKIRSTKLEDSAMYFCASNLRGDAQYFGPGTRLTVL.